Listed here are 2 T cell receptor beta chains from one sample, sequenced in a study of shared clonotypes between healthy human individuals. Clones were sequenced by immunoSEQ multiplex PCR, and TCRdb holds only the in-frame ones, with some missing. Of some 2.1 million clones listed, approximately 95% were seen once; the top ten hold roughly 0.13%. Sequencing input: naive CD4+ T cells sorted from blood. Subset: CD45RA+ positively selected. These TCRs come from a man between 18 and 35 years old in good health.

The genes are TRBV2 and TRBJ2-3; D not resolved. The CDR3 sequence is 14 residues long. Germline assignment: CDR1 SNHLY and CDR2 FYNNEI. Trimming pared 1 base from V and 6 bases from J, leaving 11 bases between. The CDR3 region is CASSEGSFSDTQYF. CDR3 sequence (DNA): TGTGCCAGCAGTGAAGGAAGCTTTTCGGATACGCAGTATTTT.

J is TRBJ2-5 and V is TRBV2, with 9 bases aligning to TRBD2. Looked up from germline, CDR1 is SNHLY and CDR2 is FYNNEI. The V and J ends lost 3 bases and 1 base, in that order; junction bases with no gene match: 3. This CDR3 has 15 residues. The DNA of the CDR3 is TGTGCCAGCAGTGATAGCGGGAGAACCCAAGAGACCCAGTACTTC. Protein sequence: CASSDSGRTQETQYF.